The clone carrying this T cell receptor beta chain was recorded at least ten times. Germline assignment: CDR1 SGHAT and CDR2 FQNNGV. The CDR3 has 15 residues. Trimming removed 8 bases at V and 7 bases at J, with 21 bases between. The data are from a study of early T cells in non-severe SARS-CoV-2 infection. At the level of the study: Unsorted whole blood bulk RNA was sequenced, with unpaired chains.

TCRdb re-analysed the 5' RACE reads in MiXCR, keeping a single row per CDR3 protein. The data show around 32,000 distinct CDR3 sequences, around 5.7% seen once. Sequencing was done on a sample of whole blood. This clonotype was obtained from an adult who was a healthcare worker with PCR-confirmed SARS-CoV-2 infection or an uninfected control (not recorded which). The rearrangement joins TRBV11-2 to TRBJ2-1, with a tentative D call TRBD1 (5 bases). Here the CDR3 DNA reads TGTGCCAGCTCAAGGACGGCGCCCCCAGGGAATGAGCAGTTCTTC. Its translation: CASSRTAPPGNEQFF.